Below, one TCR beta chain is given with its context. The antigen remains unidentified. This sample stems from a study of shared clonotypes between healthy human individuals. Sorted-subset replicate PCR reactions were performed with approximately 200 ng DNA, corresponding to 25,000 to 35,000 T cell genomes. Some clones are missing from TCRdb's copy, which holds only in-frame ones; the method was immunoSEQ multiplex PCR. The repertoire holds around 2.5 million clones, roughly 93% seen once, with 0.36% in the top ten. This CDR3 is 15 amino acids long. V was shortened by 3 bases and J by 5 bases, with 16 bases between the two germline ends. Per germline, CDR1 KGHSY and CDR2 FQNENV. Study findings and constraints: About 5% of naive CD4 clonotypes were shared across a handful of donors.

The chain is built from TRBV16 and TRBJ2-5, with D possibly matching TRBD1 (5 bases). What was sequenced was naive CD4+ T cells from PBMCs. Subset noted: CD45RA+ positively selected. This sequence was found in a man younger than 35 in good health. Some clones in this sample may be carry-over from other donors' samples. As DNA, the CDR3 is TGTGCCAGCAGCCATGCCAGGGATGGAATGGAGACCCAGTACTTC. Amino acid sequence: CASSHARDGMETQYF.